The present entry profiles one T cell receptor (beta chain) with its context. The antigen remains unidentified. The V gene's germline CDR1 is MDHEN and CDR2 SYDVKM. Trimming took 8 bases from V and 4 from J; bases not matched to a gene: 7. The CDR3 has 13 amino acids. The sample originates from a study of shared clonotypes between healthy human individuals. About the study: Three plates were used per donor for CD4 naive, three for CD4 memory, two for CD8 naive and one for CD8 memory.

Findings and limits, study-wide: Relative to clonotypes present in all four donors, those not shared had lower generation probabilities.

Adult donors, all healthy and HIV-negative, had no recent acute infections or vaccinations. Here immunoSEQ multiplex PCR was the method, and the copy in TCRdb shows in-frame clones only, minus some. Here the sample spans 650,000 to 800,000 clones, approximately 77% being singletons. The V call is TRBV28, the J call TRBJ2-5; 7 bases line up with TRBD2. Material for sequencing was memory CD4+ T cells sorted from blood. Noted subset: CD45RA-negative fraction. This sequence originates from a woman aged 25 to 39 in good health. This CDR3 reads CASGILAGETQYF. As DNA, the CDR3 is TGTGCCAGCGGTATCTTAGCGGGAGAGACCCAGTACTTC.